The 24 T cell receptor beta chains in this list originate from one sample, sequenced in a study of shared clonotypes between healthy human individuals. The protocol was immunoSEQ multiplex PCR, while the TCRdb copy is restricted to in-frame clones and leaves out a portion. The repertoire consists of over a million clones, with around 97% occurring once and the leading ten covering approximately 1.2%. The sequencing sample was made of naive CD4+ T cells sorted from blood. The subset is: CD45RA+ positively selected. The receptors come from a man aged 25-40 years in good health.

The rearrangement uses TRBV2 and TRBJ1-2, with D unclear. CDR1 is SNHLY, CDR2 FYNNEI, per germline. This CDR3 is 16 amino acids long. V was clipped by 1 base and J by 5 bases, with 17 bases between them. For the CDR3, the DNA is TGTGCCAGCAGTGAAGGGTTCGGGCAGTTTTTATATGGCTACACCTTC. Translating gives CASSEGFGQFLYGYTF.

This clone appeared once. The chain recombines TRBV10-1 with TRBJ2-4; 10 bases agree with TRBD1. The CDR3 consists of 16 residues. Germline V CDR1 and CDR2: WNHNN, SYGVQD (reference sequence). J gave up 0 bases and V 6 bases, and 5 bases lay outside the gene matches. Written as DNA, the CDR3 is TGCGCCAGCAGCCCGGGACAGGGGCTAGCCAAAAACATTCAGTACTTC. The encoded protein is CASSPGQGLAKNIQYF.

The genes are TRBV5-1 and TRBJ2-2; 7 bases are a match to TRBD2. The CDR3 is 15 residues long. CDR1 is SGHRS, CDR2 YFSETQ, per germline. The J segment lost 4 bases and the V segment lost 1 base, leaving 4 bases of the junction unmatched. The CDR3 region is CASSLSTSVTGELFF. CDR3 DNA sequence: TGCGCCAGCAGCTTGAGTACTAGCGTCACCGGGGAGCTGTTTTTT. Using reference TRBV5-1 and TRBJ2-2 for the parts outside the CDR3, the full variable domain is KAGVTQTPRYLIKTRGQQVTLSCSPISGHRSVSWYQQTPGQGLQFLFEYFSETQRNKGNFPGRFSGRQFSNSRSEMNVSTLELGDSALYLCASSLSTSVTGELFFGEGSRLTVL.

This clone was picked up one time. The chain combines TRBV2 with TRBJ1-5; 9 bases agree with TRBD1. The length of the CDR3 is 14 residues. From germline, CDR1 is SNHLY and CDR2 FYNNEI. The ends lost 6 bases at V and 5 bases at J; junction bases unmatched: 5. This chain's CDR3 is CASRSDRGYQPQHF. CDR3 nucleotides: TGTGCCAGCAGGTCTGACAGGGGGTATCAGCCCCAGCATTTT.

The rearrangement links TRBV19 to TRBJ2-5; 11 bases map to TRBD2. V trimming: 6 bases; J trimming: 4 bases; junction bases outside the gene matches: 1. In germline, CDR1 is LNHDA, CDR2 SQIVND (reference sequence). The CDR3 has 13 amino acids. This CDR3 is CASRLAGGETQYF. The CDR3 DNA follows: TGTGCCAGTAGGCTAGCGGGAGGAGAGACCCAGTACTTC.

This rearrangement joins TRBV5-1 to TRBJ1-4; D remains ambiguous. The germline V and J ends were trimmed by 0 bases and 5 bases, with 11 bases remaining between them. The length of the CDR3 is 15 residues. Germline V gives CDR1 SGHRS, CDR2 YFSETQ. The CDR3 DNA is TGCGCCAGCAGCTTGGATTACCGCAGGAATGAAAAACTGTTTTTT. Protein product: CASSLDYRRNEKLFF.

The chain uses TRBV29-1 and TRBJ2-1, with TRBD1 identical over 9 bases. Per germline, CDR1 SQVTM and CDR2 ANQGSEA. V shed 6 bases and J 6 bases; nucleotides not matched to a gene: 6. This CDR3 is 13 amino acids long. This chain's CDR3 is CSVLGQGINEQFF. In DNA form, the CDR3 reads TGCAGCGTCTTGGGACAGGGAATCAATGAGCAGTTCTTC.

The chain has TRBV30 and TRBJ1-2, with D unclear. The CDR3 runs 13 residues. Per germline, CDR1 GTSNPN and CDR2 SVGIG (reference sequence). V dropped 3 bases and J dropped 6 bases, with 14 bases sitting between them. CDR3: CAWRPSRRNGYTF. The CDR3 coding sequence is TGTGCCTGGAGGCCATCCAGGCGGAATGGCTACACCTTC.

This chain joins TRBV2 and TRBJ2-6; D might be TRBD1 (7 bases). V was shortened by 10 bases and J by 2 bases, with 12 bases between the two germline ends. The CDR3 runs to 14 residues. Germline V lookup: CDR1 SNHLY, CDR2 FYNNEI. The CDR3 region has the DNA TGTGCCATTCAGGGGGGTCCTGGGGCCAACGTCCTGACTTTC. Translating gives CAIQGGPGANVLTF.

The chain links TRBV28 to TRBJ2-2, with a possible D match to TRBD2 (6 bases). V was trimmed by 6 bases and J by 4 bases, leaving 15 bases between them. This CDR3 region has 15 residues. CDR1 and CDR2 from the germline V gene are MDHEN and SYDVKM. The CDR3 loop reads CASSLGGLPTGELFF. The CDR3 nucleotides read TGTGCCAGCAGCCTTGGGGGACTTCCCACCGGGGAGCTGTTTTTT. Variable domain in full (rest from reference TRBV28 and TRBJ2-2): DVKVTQSSRYLVKRTGEKVFLECVQDMDHENMFWYRQDPGLGLRLIYFSYDVKMKEKGDIPEGYSVSREKKERFSLILESASTNQTSMYLCASSLGGLPTGELFFGEGSRLTVL.

This clone was detected only a few times. The sample holds other DNA sequences that translate to the same CDR3. V and J are TRBV28 and TRBJ1-5; D ambiguous. V lost 7 bases, J lost 6 bases, and 7 bases lay in between. Germline assignment: CDR1 MDHEN and CDR2 SYDVKM. The CDR3 has 11 residues. CDR3 sequence reads: CASTRGQPQHF. CDR3 sequence (DNA): TGTGCCAGCACGCGGGGTCAGCCCCAGCATTTT.

The chain carries TRBV2 and TRBJ1-1, with D possibly TRBD1 on 6 matching bases. The CDR3 contains 15 residues. V lost 0 bases and J lost 3, with 11 bases in between. CDR1 SNHLY and CDR2 FYNNEI come from the germline V gene. The CDR3 DNA is TGTGCCAGCAGTGAAGCGAGGGGGAGGTACACTGAAGCTTTCTTT. This sequence encodes CASSEARGRYTEAFF.

The rearrangement links TRBV11-3 to TRBJ2-1, with a tentative D call TRBD2 (5 bases). The V end lost 1 base, the J end lost 4 bases, and 11 bases lay between the germline ends. Germline V gene sequence: CDR1 SGHNT, CDR2 YENEEA. The CDR3 contains 15 residues. This chain's CDR3 is CASSLGQRKYNEQFF. The CDR3 DNA reads TGTGCCAGCAGCTTAGGCCAGCGGAAGTACAATGAGCAGTTCTTC.

V is TRBV28 and J is TRBJ2-7, with D possibly matching TRBD2 (5 bases). The germline V gene has CDR1 MDHEN and CDR2 SYDVKM. V shed 5 bases and J shed 0 bases, with 17 bases lying between them. The CDR3 extends over 16 amino acids. CDR3 loop: CASSPQDGIPSYEQYF. Written as DNA, the CDR3 is TGTGCCAGCAGTCCCCAAGACGGGATCCCCTCCTACGAGCAGTACTTC.

The J gene is TRBJ1-1, the V gene TRBV15; no firm D call. Trimming removed 3 bases at V and 0 bases at J, with 11 bases between. CDR3 length equals 15 residues. Germline CDR1 is LNHNV and CDR2 is YYDKDF (reference sequence). CDR3 DNA sequence: TGTGCCACCAGCAGGACGGGCAGCTTGAACACTGAAGCTTTCTTT. It translates to CATSRTGSLNTEAFF.

The chain employs TRBV4-3 and TRBJ1-2; D is unresolved. CDR1 is LGHNA and CDR2 is YSLEER in the germline V gene. The CDR3 covers 15 residues. The germline V and J ends were trimmed by 1 base and 4 bases, with 13 bases remaining between them. In DNA form, the CDR3 reads TGCGCCAGCAGCCAAGTAGGGCAACTTACCTATGGCTACACCTTC. It specifies CASSQVGQLTYGYTF.

CDR3 sequence: CASSLWRATQDTEAFF. The CDR3 DNA sequence: TGCGCCAGCAGCTTGTGGAGGGCTACTCAAGACACTGAAGCTTTCTTT. The genes are TRBV5-1 and TRBJ1-1, with D hard to call. V lost 1 base, J lost 3 bases, and 16 bases lay in between. CDR3 length: 16 amino acids. CDR1 and CDR2 from the germline V gene are SGHRS and YFSETQ.

This clone was detected only once. The J gene is TRBJ2-1, the V gene TRBV28; D may be TRBD1 (7 bases). The germline gives CDR1 MDHEN, CDR2 SYDVKM. V shed 1 base and J shed 9 bases, with 16 bases lying between them. The CDR3 is 15 residues long. CDR3 coding DNA: TGTGCCAGCAGTTTATACGCGGACAGGAGGGGTGAGCAGTTCTTC. This translates into CASSLYADRRGEQFF.

This clone showed up just once. The chain has TRBV2 and TRBJ1-1; tentatively, D is TRBD1 (6 bases). Germline CDR1 SNHLY, CDR2 FYNNEI. The CDR3 loop spans 13 amino acids. The germline V and J ends were trimmed by 2 bases and 9 bases, with 13 bases remaining between them. The CDR3 nucleotides read TGTGCCAGCAGTGAATCAGGGGTGGGGCAAGCTTTCTTT. It encodes CASSESGVGQAFF.

The chain employs TRBV29-1 and TRBJ2-1; 10 bases match TRBD1. From germline, CDR1 is SQVTM and CDR2 ANQGSEA. This CDR3 is built from 14 residues. The trim removed 7 bases at V and 5 bases at J, leaving 8 bases unmatched. CDR3: CSALYGTGDNEQFF. CDR3 DNA sequence: TGCAGCGCTCTCTACGGGACAGGGGACAATGAGCAGTTCTTC.

The chain recombines TRBV20-1 with TRBJ1-2, with D unclear. The V and J ends lost 7 bases and 1 base respectively, with 7 bases between them. The CDR3 runs 11 residues. Germline V gene lookup returns CDR1 DFQATT and CDR2 SNEGSKA (reference sequence). CDR3 region: CSVGGNYGYTF. In DNA, the CDR3 is TGCAGTGTCGGCGGTAACTATGGCTACACCTTC.

The chain is built from TRBV7-2 and TRBJ2-3, with D unclear. Germline values: CDR1 SGHTA, CDR2 FQGNSA. The CDR3 totals 15 residues. V was shortened by 1 base and J by 0 bases, with 8 bases between the two germline ends. CDR3 DNA: TGTGCCAGCAGCTTAGGTGTCAGAAGCACAGATACGCAGTATTTT. This sequence encodes CASSLGVRSTDTQYF.

The V and J genes are TRBV6-1 and TRBJ2-1, with D unclear. Germline V CDR1 and CDR2: MNHNS, SASEGT. This CDR3 has 13 amino acids. With 6 bases removed from V and 4 bases from J, the gap between germline ends came to 10 bases. For the CDR3, the DNA is TGTGCCAGCAGATTTGACCAGTACAATGAGCAGTTCTTC. Residues: CASRFDQYNEQFF.

The chain joins TRBV7-2 to TRBJ2-7; 13 bases are a match to TRBD2. Germline assignment: CDR1 SGHTA and CDR2 FQGNSA. J gave up 8 bases and V 0 bases, and 10 bases lay outside the gene matches. The CDR3 covers 17 residues. The CDR3: CASSLAGTGTSGAQQYF. Here the CDR3 DNA reads TGTGCCAGCAGCTTAGCGGGCACAGGGACTAGCGGGGCCCAGCAGTACTTC.